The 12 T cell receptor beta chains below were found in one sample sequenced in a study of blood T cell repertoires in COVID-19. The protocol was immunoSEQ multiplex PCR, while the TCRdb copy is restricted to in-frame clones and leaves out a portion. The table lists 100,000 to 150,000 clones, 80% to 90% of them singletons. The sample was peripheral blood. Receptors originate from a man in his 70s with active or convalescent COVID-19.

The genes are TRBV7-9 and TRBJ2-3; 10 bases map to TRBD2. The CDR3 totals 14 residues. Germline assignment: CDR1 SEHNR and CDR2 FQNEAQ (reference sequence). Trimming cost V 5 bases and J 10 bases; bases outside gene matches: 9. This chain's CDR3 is CASSRSAGGAPQYF. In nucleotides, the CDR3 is TGTGCCAGCAGCCGATCAGCGGGAGGGGCGCCGCAGTATTTT.

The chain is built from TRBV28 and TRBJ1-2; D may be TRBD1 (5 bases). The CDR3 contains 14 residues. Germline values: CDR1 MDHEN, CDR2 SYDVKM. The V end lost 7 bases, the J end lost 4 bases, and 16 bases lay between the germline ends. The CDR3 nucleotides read TGTGCCAGCACTGCGGCGGGGCGCAGCTATGGCTACACCTTC. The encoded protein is CASTAAGRSYGYTF.

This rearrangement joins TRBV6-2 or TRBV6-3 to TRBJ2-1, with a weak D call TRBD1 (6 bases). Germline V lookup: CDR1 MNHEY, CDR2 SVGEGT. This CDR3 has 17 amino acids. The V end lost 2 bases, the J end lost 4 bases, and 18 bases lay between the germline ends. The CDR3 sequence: CASSYQIQGGMYNEQFF. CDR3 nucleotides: TGTGCCAGCAGTTACCAGATACAGGGTGGTATGTACAATGAGCAGTTCTTC.

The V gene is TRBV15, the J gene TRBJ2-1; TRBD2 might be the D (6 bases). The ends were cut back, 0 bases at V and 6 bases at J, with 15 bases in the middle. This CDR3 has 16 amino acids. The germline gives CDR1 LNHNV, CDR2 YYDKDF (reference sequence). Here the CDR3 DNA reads TGTGCCACCAGCAGAGATCGAGCGGGCGCTACCAATGAGCAGTTCTTC. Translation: CATSRDRAGATNEQFF. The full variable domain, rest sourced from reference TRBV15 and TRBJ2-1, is DAMVIQNPRYQVTQFGKPVTLSCSQTLNHNVMYWYQQKSSQAPKLLFHYYDKDFNNEADTPDNFQSRRPNTSFCFLDIRSPGLGDTAMYLCATSRDRAGATNEQFFGPGTRLTVL.

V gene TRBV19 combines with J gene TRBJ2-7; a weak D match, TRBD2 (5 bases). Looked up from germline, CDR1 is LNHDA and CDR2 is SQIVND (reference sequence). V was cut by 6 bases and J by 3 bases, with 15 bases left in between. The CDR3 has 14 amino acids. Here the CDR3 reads CASSPGSRLYEQYF. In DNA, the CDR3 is TGTGCCAGTAGCCCGGGGAGCAGACTCTACGAGCAGTACTTC. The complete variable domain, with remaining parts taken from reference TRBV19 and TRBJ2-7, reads DGGITQSPKYLFRKEGQNVTLSCEQNLNHDAMYWYRQDPGQGLRLIYYSQIVNDFQKGDIAEGYSVSREKKESFPLTVTSAQKNPTAFYLCASSPGSRLYEQYFGPGTRLTVT.

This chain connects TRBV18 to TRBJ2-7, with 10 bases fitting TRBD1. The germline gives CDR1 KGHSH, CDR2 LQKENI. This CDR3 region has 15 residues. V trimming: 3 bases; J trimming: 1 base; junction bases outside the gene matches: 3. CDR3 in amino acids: CASSPRTGGSYEQYF. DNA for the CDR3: TGTGCCAGCTCACCCAGGACAGGGGGGTCCTACGAGCAGTACTTC.

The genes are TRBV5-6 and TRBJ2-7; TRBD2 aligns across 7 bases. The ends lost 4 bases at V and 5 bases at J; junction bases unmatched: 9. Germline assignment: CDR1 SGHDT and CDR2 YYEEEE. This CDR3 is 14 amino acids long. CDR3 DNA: TGTGCCAGCAGCACGCGGGGGAGAGGCAACGAGCAGTACTTC. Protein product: CASSTRGRGNEQYF. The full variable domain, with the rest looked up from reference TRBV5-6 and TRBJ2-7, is DAGVTQSPTHLIKTRGQQVTLRCSPKSGHDTVSWYQQALGQGPQFIFQYYEEEERQRGNFPDRFSGHQFPNYSSELNVNALLLGDSALYLCASSTRGRGNEQYFGPGTRLTVT.

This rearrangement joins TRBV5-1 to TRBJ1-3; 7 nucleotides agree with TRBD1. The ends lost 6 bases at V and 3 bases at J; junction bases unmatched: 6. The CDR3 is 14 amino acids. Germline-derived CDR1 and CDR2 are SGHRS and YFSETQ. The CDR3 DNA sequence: TGCGCCAGCACCGACTCAGGGGGTGGAAACACCATATATTTT. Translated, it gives CASTDSGGGNTIYF.

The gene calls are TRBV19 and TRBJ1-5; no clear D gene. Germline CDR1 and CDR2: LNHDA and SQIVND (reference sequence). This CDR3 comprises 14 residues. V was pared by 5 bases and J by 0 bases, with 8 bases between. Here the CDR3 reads CASSPENSNQPQHF. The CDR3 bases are TGTGCCAGTAGTCCAGAAAATAGCAATCAGCCCCAGCATTTT.

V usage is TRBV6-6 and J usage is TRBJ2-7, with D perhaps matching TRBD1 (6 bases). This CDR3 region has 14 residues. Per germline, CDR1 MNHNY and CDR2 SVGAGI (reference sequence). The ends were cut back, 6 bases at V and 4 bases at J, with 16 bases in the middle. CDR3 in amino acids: CASRNRAQGYEQYF. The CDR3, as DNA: TGTGCCAGCAGGAACAGGGCTCAGGGTTACGAGCAGTACTTC.

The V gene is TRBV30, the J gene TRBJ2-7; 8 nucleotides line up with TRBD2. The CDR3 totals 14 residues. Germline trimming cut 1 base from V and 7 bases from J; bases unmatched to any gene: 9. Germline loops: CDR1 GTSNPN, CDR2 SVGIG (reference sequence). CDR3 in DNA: TGTGCCTGGAGTGCACATAGCGGGACCTCGGAGCAGTACTTC. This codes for CAWSAHSGTSEQYF.

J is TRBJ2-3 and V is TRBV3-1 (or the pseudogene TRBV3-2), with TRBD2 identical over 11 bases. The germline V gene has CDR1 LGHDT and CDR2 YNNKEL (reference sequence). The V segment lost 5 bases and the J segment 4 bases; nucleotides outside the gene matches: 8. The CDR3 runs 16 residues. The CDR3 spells CASSATSGNFPDTQYF. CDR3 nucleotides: TGTGCCAGCAGCGCGACTAGCGGGAACTTTCCAGATACGCAGTATTTT.